These 22 T cell receptor beta chains came from one sample sequenced in a study of blood T cell repertoires in COVID-19. Profiled with immunoSEQ multiplex PCR; TCRdb holds only in-frame clones, not every one. The sample holds about 140,000 clones; 84% are singletons and the top ten take approximately 6.1%. The source material was peripheral blood. These receptors originate from a human donor in a cohort sampled during active COVID-19.

J is TRBJ2-3 and V is TRBV18; D not resolved. Germline-derived CDR1 and CDR2 are KGHSH and LQKENI. V was cut by 6 bases and J by 6 bases, with 7 bases left in between. This CDR3 has 11 residues. CDR3 residues: CASSTSDTQYF. Here the CDR3 DNA reads TGTGCCAGCTCTACTTCCGATACGCAGTATTTT.

The chain is built from TRBV7-9 and TRBJ2-1; D possibly corresponds to TRBD1 (6 bases). Trimming shortened V by 5 bases and J by 9 bases, and 23 bases separated the two germline ends. The CDR3 loop spans 16 amino acids. CDR1 SEHNR and CDR2 FQNEAQ come from the germline V gene (reference sequence). The CDR3, as DNA: TGTGCCAGCAGCCCCCCAGGGGCCTGGGATAGGCTTGAGCAGTTCTTC. It is translated as CASSPPGAWDRLEQFF.

This sequence joins TRBV28 and TRBJ1-2, with TRBD1 matching over 9 bases. CDR3 size: 16 residues. The germline gives CDR1 MDHEN, CDR2 SYDVKM. J gave up 4 bases and V 5 bases, and 11 bases lay outside the gene matches. CDR3 amino acids: CASSPPGTGPSYGYTF. CDR3 DNA: TGTGCCAGCAGTCCGCCCGGGACAGGGCCTAGCTATGGCTACACCTTC.

The chain is built from TRBV7-3 and TRBJ1-1; no reliable D call. CDR1 SGHTA and CDR2 FQGTGA come from the germline V gene. V gave up 5 bases and J gave up 6 bases, with 16 bases separating them. This CDR3 is 14 amino acids long. CDR3 DNA sequence: TGTGCCAGCAGCCCTAGTCGTGGAAGCGCTGAAGCTTTCTTT. It yields the protein CASSPSRGSAEAFF. Based on the CDR3 plus reference TRBV7-3 and TRBJ1-1, the full variable domain is GAGVSQTPSNKVTEKGKYVELRCDPISGHTALYWYRQSLGQGPEFLIYFQGTGAADDSGLPNDRFFAVRPEGSVSTLKIQRTERGDSAVYLCASSPSRGSAEAFFGQGTRLTVV.

The rearrangement uses TRBV28 and TRBJ2-7; 7 positions agree with TRBD2. Unmatched junction bases numbered 4, after V lost 2 bases and J lost 12 bases. The CDR3 runs to 11 residues. Germline values: CDR1 MDHEN, CDR2 SYDVKM. CDR3 sequence reads: CASSLGGVGYF. CDR3 DNA: TGTGCCAGCAGTTTAGGGGGGGTAGGGTACTTC.

J is TRBJ2-4 and V is TRBV11-1, with 7 bases lining up with TRBD2. Germline trimming cut 5 bases from V and 7 bases from J; bases unmatched to any gene: 11. The CDR3 contains 15 residues. From germline, CDR1 is SGHAT and CDR2 FQDESV (reference sequence). CDR3 residues: CASSAAGQGGNIQYF. CDR3 sequence (DNA): TGTGCCAGCAGCGCGGCCGGGCAGGGAGGGAACATTCAGTACTTC.

The chain is built from TRBV4-2 and TRBJ1-4, with a tentative D call TRBD1 (6 bases). V was cut by 0 bases and J by 7 bases, with 12 bases left in between. The germline V gene encodes CDR1 LGHNA and CDR2 YNFKEQ. This CDR3 comprises 15 residues. CDR3 protein: CASSQEGDKGEKLFF. CDR3 nucleotide sequence: TGTGCCAGCAGCCAAGAAGGGGACAAGGGTGAAAAACTGTTTTTT.

The chain carries TRBV10-3 and TRBJ2-3; possible D gene TRBD1, 6 bases. The CDR3 sequence is 12 residues long. V was shortened by 10 bases and J by 5 bases, with 13 bases between the two germline ends. Germline CDR1 and CDR2: ENHRY and SYGVKD. The CDR3 spells CATSIGGDTQYF. In DNA, the CDR3 is TGTGCCACCTCGATAGGGGGAGATACGCAGTATTTT.

The genes are TRBV4-3 and TRBJ1-2, with D perhaps matching TRBD1 (5 bases). CDR1 is LGHNA and CDR2 is YSLEER in the germline V gene. V was pared by 7 bases and J by 7 bases, with 22 bases between. The CDR3 has 15 amino acids. The CDR3 nucleotides read TGCGCCAGCACTCACAGAGAGCACCGCGGGGCTGGCTACACCTTC. Protein sequence: CASTHREHRGAGYTF.

This chain uses TRBV29-1 with TRBJ2-3, with TRBD1 matching 8 bases. CDR1 is SQVTM, CDR2 ANQGSEA, per germline. The J segment lost 11 bases and the V segment lost 5 bases, leaving 9 bases of the junction unmatched. This CDR3 spans 12 amino acids. The CDR3 loop reads CSVLITGTGQYF. CDR3 nucleotides: TGCAGCGTTTTAATTACCGGGACAGGGCAGTATTTT.

The chain is built from TRBV5-1 and TRBJ2-3, with 9 bases matching TRBD1. Trimming took 2 bases from V and 3 from J; bases not matched to a gene: 10. This CDR3 contains 17 residues. The V gene's germline CDR1 is SGHRS and CDR2 YFSETQ. The CDR3 here is CASSLLSRDRATDTQYF. CDR3 nucleotide sequence: TGCGCCAGCAGCTTACTTTCCCGGGACAGGGCTACAGATACGCAGTATTTT.

This clone was picked up a small number of times. J is TRBJ1-2 and V is TRBV3-1 (or the pseudogene TRBV3-2); 7 bases agree with TRBD1. Germline V gene lookup returns CDR1 LGHDT and CDR2 YNNKEL (reference sequence). The CDR3 contains 15 residues. The V segment lost 7 bases and the J segment 8 bases; nucleotides outside the gene matches: 16. This CDR3 reads CASTNRDSALGGYTF. In DNA form, the CDR3 reads TGTGCCAGCACCAACCGGGACAGCGCTTTGGGGGGCTACACCTTC.

The V gene is TRBV9, the J gene TRBJ2-5; a possible D gene is TRBD2 (6 bases). V lost 4 bases and J 5 bases, leaving 18 bases between the germline ends. Germline values: CDR1 SGDLS, CDR2 YYNGEE. CDR3 length: 15 amino acids. The CDR3 DNA sequence: TGTGCCAGCAGCCCCCAGGCGGGGTGGATGGAGACCCAGTACTTC. Translated: CASSPQAGWMETQYF.

In regard to this clone: The junction shows a germline mismatch at one end, possibly a read error. The gene calls are TRBV7-7 and TRBJ2-7; D not resolved. In germline, CDR1 is SSHAT, CDR2 FNYEAQ (reference sequence). This CDR3 region has 10 residues. This chain's CDR3 is CFFFRYEQYF. The CDR3 DNA sequence: TGCTTCTTCTTTAGATACGAGCAGTACTTC.

This chain joins TRBV20-1 and TRBJ1-4, with 10 positions matching TRBD1. CDR1 and CDR2 (germline): DFQATT, SNEGSKA (reference sequence). V was clipped by 3 bases and J by 7 bases; unmatched bases: 8. The CDR3 has 15 residues. The CDR3, as DNA: TGCAGTGCTAGTGACCGGGACAGGGGAGGTGAAAAACTGTTTTTT. This gives the protein CSASDRDRGGEKLFF.

CDR3 region: CASSLLRAKSGNTIYF. DNA of the CDR3: TGTGCCAGCAGCTTACTCAGGGCAAAATCTGGAAACACCATATATTTT. The chain carries TRBV7-9 and TRBJ1-3, with a possible D match to TRBD1 (5 bases). CDR1 SEHNR and CDR2 FQNEAQ come from the germline V gene (reference sequence). The V end lost 2 bases, the J end lost 1 base, and 12 bases lay between the germline ends. The CDR3 runs to 16 residues.

The chain is built from TRBV11-1 and TRBJ1-1; a possible D gene is TRBD1 (6 bases). This CDR3 is 16 amino acids long. Between the trimmed V and J ends, which lost 6 bases and 4 bases, there was a span of 21 bases. The germline CDR1 and CDR2 sequences are SGHAT and FQDESV (reference sequence). In nucleotides, the CDR3 is TGTGCCAGCAGTCACTACAGGGTAGCGATTGGCACTGAAGCTTTCTTT. Amino acid sequence: CASSHYRVAIGTEAFF.

Here the CDR3 reads CASSQQMWNTEAFF. The CDR3 DNA follows: TGCGCCAGCAGCCAACAGATGTGGAACACTGAAGCTTTCTTT. The rearrangement uses TRBV4-1 and TRBJ1-1; D gene uncertain. The CDR3 consists of 14 residues. With 2 bases removed from V and 1 base from J, the gap between germline ends came to 8 bases. Germline lookup yields CDR1 MGHRA and CDR2 YSYEKL.

The V gene is TRBV5-6, the J gene TRBJ1-5; D call uncertain. Germline V CDR1 and CDR2: SGHDT, YYEEEE. V was shortened by 3 bases and J by 1 base, with 14 bases between the two germline ends. The CDR3 has 16 amino acids. The CDR3 reads CASSSTRGESNQPQHF. CDR3 coding DNA: TGTGCCAGCAGCTCCACTCGGGGAGAAAGCAATCAGCCCCAGCATTTT.

The V and J genes are TRBV9 and TRBJ1-4; 8 bases line up with TRBD1. CDR1 and CDR2 from the germline V gene are SGDLS and YYNGEE. The CDR3 length is 15 residues. The V segment lost 4 bases and the J segment 4 bases; nucleotides outside the gene matches: 6. The CDR3 DNA reads TGTGCCAGCAGCCCTCGGGACAGGTTTAATGAAAAACTGTTTTTT. Translation gives CASSPRDRFNEKLFF.

The chain combines TRBV30 with TRBJ2-2; D is perhaps TRBD1 (6 bases). The CDR3 totals 14 residues. V dropped 2 bases and J dropped 4 bases, with 11 bases sitting between them. Germline V gene sequence: CDR1 GTSNPN, CDR2 SVGIG (reference sequence). CDR3 protein: CAWSHLGGTGELFF. The CDR3 DNA follows: TGTGCCTGGAGTCACTTAGGGGGCACCGGGGAGCTGTTTTTT.

J is TRBJ1-1 and V is TRBV5-4, with a possible D match to TRBD1 (5 bases). The CDR3 has 14 residues. The V and J ends lost 5 bases and 3 bases respectively, with 14 bases between them. CDR1 SGHNT and CDR2 YYREEE come from the germline V gene (reference sequence). CDR3 coding DNA: TGTGCCAGCAGTCAGGGCCCCCGGGACACTGAAGCTTTCTTT. Translation: CASSQGPRDTEAFF.